The clone carrying this T cell receptor beta chain has more than one count but fewer than ten. This entry is derived from a study of T-cell reconstitution after alpha-beta-depleted transplantation in children. V lost 5 bases, J lost 5 bases, and 10 bases lay in between. The V gene's germline CDR1 is SGHTA and CDR2 FQGNSA. The CDR3 contains 13 residues. Researchers prepared the TCRbeta library using unique molecular identifiers, the study reports. TCRdb reanalysed the PCR reads using MiXCR and keeps one entry per CDR3 protein. The repertoire holds some 87,000 distinct CDR3 sequences, with about 14% as singletons.

This clonotype was obtained from a male patient between 2 and 10 years old who had a stem cell transplant for acute lymphoblastic leukemia, so the T cells may come from the graft donor. This chain uses TRBV7-2 with TRBJ1-5; D is ambiguous. The sequences come from PBMCs, mostly from graft donor cells, collected 180 days after TCRalphabeta/CD19-depleted stem cell transplant. The CDR3 bases are TGTGCCAGCAGCCGCGGGCCGGATCAGCCCCAGCATTTT. Translated: CASSRGPDQPQHF.